This T cell receptor beta chain was identified during a study of control samples from healthy donors and cancer patients. The V gene's germline CDR1 is MNHEY and CDR2 SMNVEV (reference sequence). The ends were cut back, 5 bases at V and 4 bases at J, with 26 bases in the middle. The CDR3 covers 18 residues. The assay was immunoSEQ multiplex PCR, and TCRdb's table has in-frame clones only and misses some. The table has around 100,000 clones, 80% to 90% seen once; the top ten hold about 8%. This clonotype was obtained from a man aged 25 to 40 in good health. The rearrangement links TRBV27 to TRBJ2-5, with D perhaps TRBD2 (6 bases). The sample consisted of blood. CDR3 DNA: TGTGCCAGCAGTCCCCCCGGAGGGGTTAAGGGAAAGGGAGAGACCCAGTACTTC. Protein: CASSPPGGVKGKGETQYF.